The source of this T cell receptor (beta chain) is a study of blood T cell repertoires in COVID-19. About the research overall: The samples span acute and convalescent COVID-19 from the United States, Italy and Spain. From T cells, B-cell-depleted T cells, or PBMCs came the material, which was cDNA or gDNA.

As processed by the authors: Amplification of reference gene primers was used by the study to estimate nucleated cell counts. Produced via immunoSEQ multiplex PCR; TCRdb's table is partial and in-frame only. That table furnishes V, J and clone size, whereas the DNA furnished D and trimming. The data hold about 46,000 clones, with around four fifths observed a single time. From germline, CDR1 is SGHRS and CDR2 YFSETQ. This CDR3 spans 14 amino acids. Trimming took 1 base from V and 4 from J; bases not matched to a gene: 2. The clonotype originates from a woman aged 80 or over with acute or convalescent COVID-19. The chain has TRBV5-1 and TRBJ1-2, with 9 positions matching TRBD1. What was sequenced was peripheral blood. CDR3 sequence (DNA): TGCGCCAGCAGCTTGACAGGGGGCGGCTATGGCTACACCTTC. As protein: CASSLTGGGYGYTF.